The following is a T cell receptor (beta chain) sequence with its context. The antigen remains undetermined. The data are from a study of early T cells in non-severe SARS-CoV-2 infection. Points from the study as a whole: Reliance on VDJdb matching favored anti-spike CD8 responses; private and CD4 specificities were missed.

Individual cDNA molecules were tagged with unique molecular identifiers. TCRdb re-analysed the 5' RACE reads in MiXCR, keeping a single row per CDR3 protein. Altogether 60,000 to 80,000 distinct CDR3 sequences are present, 9% to 15% being singletons, with the ten largest covering approximately 4%. The CDR3 sequence is 12 residues long. The V gene's germline CDR1 is SQVTM and CDR2 ANQGSEA. V lost 7 bases and J lost 6; bases outside the gene matches: 4. The chain is built from TRBV29-1 and TRBJ2-1; 9 positions match TRBD1. Material for sequencing was whole blood. This TCR came from an adult who was a healthcare worker with PCR-confirmed SARS-CoV-2 infection or an uninfected control (not recorded which). CDR3 region: CSAVGQGNEQFF. The CDR3 nucleotides are TGCAGCGCGGTGGGACAGGGCAATGAGCAGTTCTTC.